This T cell receptor (beta chain) is drawn from a study of T cell responses to AZD1222 COVID-19 vaccine. General study findings and limits: Females made up more of the donors, who were largely white British, and clonal diversity may have come out too low. Regions left unmutated in variants are reportedly the target of nearly half of spike-specific TCRs.

Sequenced by immunoSEQ multiplex PCR; TCRdb stores in-frame clones only, minus some. This table has about 140,000 clones, 75% to 90% appearing once. On this clone: Its antigen is still unknown.

Germline lookup yields CDR1 SGHTS and CDR2 YDEGEE. The CDR3 runs to 15 residues. Trimming cost V 4 bases and J 2 bases, with 16 bases left between them. The sample here was peripheral blood, taken on day 0 of AZD1222 vaccination. The sequence was collected from an adult in good health. The chain has TRBV5-8 and TRBJ2-7; D possibly matches TRBD1 or TRBD2 (7 bases each). CDR3 nucleotides: TGTGCCAGCAGCGGGGGGGCCACAGGGGCCTACGAGCAGTACTTC. Its translation: CASSGGATGAYEQYF. Filled out from reference TRBV5-8 and TRBJ2-7, the complete variable domain reads EAGVTQSPTHLIKTRGQQATLRCSPISGHTSVYWYQQALGLGLQFLLWYDEGEERNRGNFPPRFSGRQFPNYSSELNVNALELEDSALYLCASSGGATGAYEQYFGPGTRLTVT.